This TCR beta chain was sequenced for a study of blood T cell repertoires in COVID-19. The overall study: Spain, Italy and the United States supplied samples that represented acute and convalescent COVID-19. From T cells, B-cell-depleted T cells, or PBMCs came the material, which was cDNA or gDNA.

As originally analysed: It was from reference gene primer amplification that nucleated cell counts were estimated. Assay: immunoSEQ multiplex PCR; the TCRdb copy retains only in-frame clones and omits some. V, J and clone size reflect that table, while D and trimming were determined from the DNA. The sample has more than 65,000 clones, about four fifths seen once. Looked up from germline, CDR1 is LGHDT and CDR2 is YNNKEL (reference sequence). With V trimmed by 7 bases and J by 8 bases, 13 bases remained unmatched. This CDR3 contains 14 residues. The receptor's source is a human donor in a cohort sampled during active COVID-19. The chain links TRBV3-1 (or the pseudogene TRBV3-2) to TRBJ1-2, with 7 bases lining up with TRBD1. The sample was peripheral blood. The CDR3 bases are TGTGCCAGCAAAACTCAGGGGGGCCTCGGGGGCTACACCTTC. This gives the protein CASKTQGGLGGYTF.